This TCR beta chain was found in a study of blood T cell repertoires in COVID-19. Study-wide background: Whether acute or convalescent, the COVID-19 samples came from the United States, Italy and Spain. T cells, B-cell-depleted T cells, or PBMCs provided the cDNA or gDNA that served as material.

The authors' processing: Amplification with reference gene primers provided the estimates of nucleated cell counts. The repertoire was sequenced with immunoSEQ multiplex PCR; TCRdb's copy has only in-frame clones and lacks some. V and J calls and clone size follow that table, whereas D and trimming were derived from the DNA. Of 150,000 to 200,000 clones listed, about 85% are singletons. V lost 3 bases and J 0 bases, leaving 8 bases between the germline ends. Germline loops: CDR1 DFQATT, CDR2 SNEGSKA (reference sequence). CDR3 size: 13 residues. The source of this sequence is a woman at least 80 years old in a cohort sampled during active or convalescent COVID-19. This chain uses TRBV20-1 with TRBJ2-5; D unclear. Sample: peripheral blood. The CDR3 sequence is CSASGTNQETQYF. CDR3 nucleotide sequence: TGCAGTGCTAGTGGCACTAACCAAGAGACCCAGTACTTC.